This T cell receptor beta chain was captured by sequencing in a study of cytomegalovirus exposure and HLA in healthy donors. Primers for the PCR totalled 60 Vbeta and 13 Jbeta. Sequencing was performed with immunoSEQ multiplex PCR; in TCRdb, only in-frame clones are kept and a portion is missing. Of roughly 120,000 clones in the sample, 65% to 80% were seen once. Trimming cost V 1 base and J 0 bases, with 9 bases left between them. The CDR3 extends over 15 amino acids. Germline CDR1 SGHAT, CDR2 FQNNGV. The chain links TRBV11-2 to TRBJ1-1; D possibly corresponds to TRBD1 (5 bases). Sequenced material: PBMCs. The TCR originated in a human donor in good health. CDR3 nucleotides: TGTGCCAGCAGCTTAGCGGGACTCGTGAACACTGAAGCTTTCTTT. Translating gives CASSLAGLVNTEAFF.